A selection of T cell receptor beta chains follows, all from one sample in a study of control samples from healthy donors and cancer patients. TCRdb keeps only in-frame clones here, not all; method: immunoSEQ multiplex PCR. The sample contains 78,000 or so clones, approximately 91% of which appear only once. Material for sequencing was blood. The receptors originated from a woman aged 45-65 years in good health. Each CDR3 is given with its conserved first and last residue. Each record gives: J gene, D gene, clone size, V gene, CDR3 protein, CDR3 DNA. The D gene is left open where the match is weak. For some rows the clone size is stated as once, few or many, or as a class when expanded; others skip it.

j_call: TRBJ1-5; d_call: NA; clone_size: NA; v_call: TRBV12-3/TRBV12-4; cdr3_aa: CASGLSGQPQHF; cdr3_nt: TGTGCCAGCGGCTTGTCGGGACAGCCCCAGCATTTT
j_call: TRBJ2-7; d_call: TRBD1; clone_size: NA; v_call: TRBV5-1; cdr3_aa: CASSWDSSYEQYF; cdr3_nt: TGCGCCAGCAGCTGGGACAGCTCCTACGAGCAGTACTTC
j_call: TRBJ2-1; d_call: NA; clone_size: once; v_call: TRBV24-1; cdr3_aa: CATSDSNDEGGQFF; cdr3_nt: TGTGCCACCAGTGATTCCAACGATGAAGGCGGGCAGTTCTTC
j_call: TRBJ1-5; d_call: TRBD1; clone_size: NA; v_call: TRBV24-1; cdr3_aa: CATSDVDRDSNQPQHF; cdr3_nt: TGTGCCACCAGTGATGTGGACAGGGATAGCAATCAGCCCCAGCATTTT
j_call: TRBJ1-6; d_call: TRBD1; clone_size: NA; v_call: TRBV5-8; cdr3_aa: CASTFPSSGTGGSPLHF; cdr3_nt: TGTGCCAGCACCTTTCCTTCATCCGGGACAGGGGGTTCACCCCTCCACTTT
j_call: TRBJ1-2; d_call: NA; clone_size: NA; v_call: TRBV5-4; cdr3_aa: CASSVGVQGYTF; cdr3_nt: TGTGCCAGCAGCGTTGGGGTTCAAGGCTACACCTTC
j_call: TRBJ2-3; d_call: NA; clone_size: NA; v_call: TRBV6-5; cdr3_aa: CASSPIADTQYF; cdr3_nt: TGTGCCAGCAGTCCTATAGCGGATACGCAGTATTTT
j_call: TRBJ2-7; d_call: NA; clone_size: NA; v_call: TRBV9; cdr3_aa: CASSVRAGRSYEQYF; cdr3_nt: TGTGCCAGCAGCGTCAGGGCGGGGAGATCCTACGAGCAGTACTTC
j_call: TRBJ1-3; d_call: NA; clone_size: NA; v_call: TRBV4-2; cdr3_aa: CASSQDSPVSGNTIYF; cdr3_nt: TGTGCCAGCAGCCAAGATAGTCCGGTCTCTGGAAACACCATATATTTT
j_call: TRBJ1-1; d_call: NA; clone_size: NA; v_call: TRBV6-6; cdr3_aa: CASTIREGEAFF; cdr3_nt: TGTGCCAGCACCATACGGGAGGGTGAAGCTTTCTTT
j_call: TRBJ2-3; d_call: NA; clone_size: NA; v_call: TRBV10-2; cdr3_aa: CASSESDTQYF; cdr3_nt: TGCGCCAGCAGTGAGTCTGATACGCAGTATTTT
j_call: TRBJ2-7; d_call: NA; clone_size: NA; v_call: TRBV6-2/TRBV6-3; cdr3_aa: CASSYSTRRRSSYEQYF; cdr3_nt: TGTGCCAGCAGTTACTCCACCCGGCGGCGTAGCTCCTACGAGCAGTACTTC
j_call: TRBJ1-1; d_call: NA; clone_size: NA; v_call: TRBV3-1/TRBV3-2; cdr3_aa: CASSPELMNTEAFF; cdr3_nt: TGTGCCAGCAGCCCGGAGTTGATGAACACTGAAGCTTTCTTT
j_call: TRBJ2-1; d_call: TRBD2; clone_size: NA; v_call: TRBV4-1; cdr3_aa: CASARGTSANEQFF; cdr3_nt: TGCGCCAGCGCCCGAGGGACTAGCGCCAATGAGCAGTTCTTC
j_call: TRBJ1-5; d_call: NA; clone_size: few; v_call: TRBV7-9; cdr3_aa: CASAGGYNQPQHF; cdr3_nt: TGTGCCAGCGCCGGCGGATACAATCAGCCCCAGCATTTT
j_call: TRBJ1-1; d_call: NA; clone_size: NA; v_call: TRBV5-1; cdr3_aa: CASSLALREKAFF; cdr3_nt: TGCGCCAGCAGCTTGGCTTTAAGGGAGAAAGCTTTCTTT
j_call: TRBJ1-3; d_call: NA; clone_size: NA; v_call: TRBV30; cdr3_aa: CAWSPWGAGNTIYF; cdr3_nt: TGTGCCTGGAGCCCATGGGGGGCTGGAAACACCATATATTTT
j_call: TRBJ1-1; d_call: NA; clone_size: NA; v_call: TRBV6-1; cdr3_aa: CASSDGSTRYGSENTEAFF; cdr3_nt: TGTGCCAGCAGTGATGGGAGCACACGTTATGGGTCGGAGAACACTGAAGCTTTCTTT
j_call: TRBJ1-1; d_call: NA; clone_size: NA; v_call: TRBV2; cdr3_aa: CASKWQGNTEAFF; cdr3_nt: TGTGCCAGCAAGTGGCAGGGGAACACTGAAGCTTTCTTT
j_call: TRBJ1-4; d_call: NA; clone_size: NA; v_call: TRBV2; cdr3_aa: CASTRVPASGGEKLFF; cdr3_nt: TGTGCCAGCACCAGGGTCCCAGCTTCGGGGGGTGAAAAACTGTTTTTT
j_call: TRBJ1-3; d_call: NA; clone_size: NA; v_call: TRBV14; cdr3_aa: CASSQDGYFSGNTIYF; cdr3_nt: TGTGCCAGCAGCCAAGATGGGTATTTCTCTGGAAACACCATATATTTT
j_call: TRBJ2-3; d_call: TRBD1; clone_size: NA; v_call: TRBV19; cdr3_aa: CASSLRDRGDTQYF; cdr3_nt: TGTGCCAGTAGTCTCCGGGACAGGGGAGATACGCAGTATTTT
j_call: TRBJ1-2; d_call: TRBD1; clone_size: NA; v_call: TRBV2; cdr3_aa: CAATGTDGGYTF; cdr3_nt: TGTGCCGCCACCGGGACAGACGGTGGCTACACCTTC
j_call: TRBJ1-6; d_call: NA; clone_size: once; v_call: TRBV7-2; cdr3_aa: CASSSRGDNSPLHF; cdr3_nt: TGTGCCAGCAGCTCAAGGGGGGATAATTCACCCCTCCACTTT
j_call: TRBJ2-7; d_call: TRBD2; clone_size: NA; v_call: TRBV11-3; cdr3_aa: CASSLASGTYEQYF; cdr3_nt: TGTGCCAGCAGCTTGGCTAGCGGGACATACGAGCAGTACTTC
j_call: TRBJ1-2; d_call: TRBD1; clone_size: NA; v_call: TRBV5-1; cdr3_aa: CASSTNRDRGGYTF; cdr3_nt: TGCGCCAGCAGCACCAACCGGGACAGAGGTGGCTACACCTTC
j_call: TRBJ1-5; d_call: NA; clone_size: NA; v_call: TRBV5-5; cdr3_aa: CASSLWSGNNQPQHF; cdr3_nt: TGTGCCAGCAGCTTGTGGTCAGGGAACAATCAGCCCCAGCATTTT
j_call: TRBJ1-3; d_call: NA; clone_size: few; v_call: TRBV20-1; cdr3_aa: CSGGSGNTIYF; cdr3_nt: TGCAGTGGCGGATCTGGAAACACCATATATTTT
j_call: TRBJ2-7; d_call: NA; clone_size: NA; v_call: TRBV6-6; cdr3_aa: CASSLQGYEQYF; cdr3_nt: TGTGCCAGCAGTTTGCAGGGCTACGAGCAGTACTTC
j_call: TRBJ1-1; d_call: NA; clone_size: NA; v_call: TRBV21-1; cdr3_aa: CASSKYGDEAFF; cdr3_nt: TGTGCCAGCAGCAAGTATGGGGATGAAGCTTTCTTT
j_call: TRBJ1-2; d_call: NA; clone_size: NA; v_call: TRBV5-6; cdr3_aa: CASSSLRTDYGYTF; cdr3_nt: TGTGCCAGCAGCTCGTTACGGACTGACTATGGCTACACCTTC
j_call: TRBJ2-7; d_call: TRBD1; clone_size: NA; v_call: TRBV5-4; cdr3_aa: CASSLEGGQDEQYF; cdr3_nt: TGTGCCAGCAGCTTGGAGGGCGGACAGGACGAGCAGTACTTC
j_call: TRBJ2-7; d_call: TRBD1; clone_size: NA; v_call: TRBV24-1; cdr3_aa: CATQGDNLGEQYF; cdr3_nt: TGTGCCACCCAGGGGGATAATCTCGGCGAGCAGTACTTC
j_call: TRBJ1-4; d_call: NA; clone_size: once; v_call: TRBV30; cdr3_aa: CAWSVRTEKLFF; cdr3_nt: TGTGCCTGGAGTGTACGGACAGAAAAACTGTTTTTT
j_call: TRBJ1-5; d_call: NA; clone_size: few; v_call: TRBV1; cdr3_aa: CTSSQGIMTSGSNQPQHF; cdr3_nt: TGCACCAGCAGCCAGGGGATAATGACAAGTGGTAGCAATCAGCCCCAGCATTTT
j_call: TRBJ2-7; d_call: TRBD1; clone_size: NA; v_call: TRBV27; cdr3_aa: CASRTGPAYEQYF; cdr3_nt: TGTGCCAGCAGGACAGGGCCAGCCTACGAGCAGTACTTC
j_call: TRBJ1-3; d_call: TRBD1; clone_size: NA; v_call: TRBV2; cdr3_aa: CASNRDSVNSGNTIYF; cdr3_nt: TGTGCCAGCAACCGGGACAGCGTAAACTCTGGAAACACCATATATTTT
j_call: TRBJ2-3; d_call: NA; clone_size: NA; v_call: TRBV10-1; cdr3_aa: CASSESTTADTQYF; cdr3_nt: TGCGCCAGCAGTGAGTCGACGACGGCTGATACGCAGTATTTT
j_call: TRBJ1-2; d_call: NA; clone_size: NA; v_call: TRBV6-1; cdr3_aa: CASSEVRLPNTF; cdr3_nt: TGTGCCAGCAGTGAAGTACGCCTTCCCAACACCTTC
j_call: TRBJ1-1; d_call: TRBD1; clone_size: NA; v_call: TRBV6-5; cdr3_aa: CASRLWGSGGEAFF; cdr3_nt: TGTGCCAGCAGGTTATGGGGTTCAGGGGGGGAAGCTTTCTTT
j_call: TRBJ2-2; d_call: NA; clone_size: NA; v_call: TRBV3-1/TRBV3-2; cdr3_aa: CASSRHSDRRTGELFF; cdr3_nt: TGTGCCAGCAGCCGCCACTCCGACCGTCGCACCGGGGAGCTGTTTTTT
j_call: TRBJ1-1; d_call: TRBD1; clone_size: NA; v_call: TRBV5-6; cdr3_aa: CASSRGQGEVNTEAFF; cdr3_nt: TGTGCCAGCAGCCGAGGACAGGGGGAAGTGAACACTGAAGCTTTCTTT
j_call: TRBJ2-7; d_call: NA; clone_size: NA; v_call: TRBV2; cdr3_aa: CASSVTVYEQYF; cdr3_nt: TGTGCCAGCAGTGTAACAGTCTACGAGCAGTACTTC
j_call: TRBJ2-3; d_call: TRBD2; clone_size: NA; v_call: TRBV4-2; cdr3_aa: CASSQTSGATSTDTQYF; cdr3_nt: TGTGCCAGCAGCCAAACTAGCGGGGCCACTAGCACAGATACGCAGTATTTT
j_call: TRBJ1-6; d_call: NA; clone_size: NA; v_call: TRBV6-5; cdr3_aa: CASSKGDGNSPLHF; cdr3_nt: TGTGCCAGCAGCAAAGGGGACGGTAATTCACCCCTCCACTTT
j_call: TRBJ1-6; d_call: TRBD1; clone_size: NA; v_call: TRBV6-6; cdr3_aa: CASLRDREGSPLHF; cdr3_nt: TGTGCCAGCCTAAGGGACAGGGAGGGTTCACCCCTCCACTTT
j_call: TRBJ2-1; d_call: TRBD2; clone_size: NA; v_call: TRBV18; cdr3_aa: CASSASGGGNEQFF; cdr3_nt: TGTGCCAGCTCAGCGAGCGGGGGTGGGAATGAGCAGTTCTTC
j_call: TRBJ2-1; d_call: TRBD2; clone_size: NA; v_call: TRBV2; cdr3_aa: CASSDDGRANEQFF; cdr3_nt: TGTGCCAGCAGTGACGATGGGAGGGCAAACGAGCAGTTCTTC
j_call: TRBJ1-1; d_call: TRBD1; clone_size: NA; v_call: TRBV2; cdr3_aa: CASSGGQGATEAFF; cdr3_nt: TGTGCCAGCAGTGGGGGACAGGGGGCCACTGAAGCTTTCTTT
j_call: TRBJ1-5; d_call: NA; clone_size: NA; v_call: TRBV7-2; cdr3_aa: CASSDQGQPRHF; cdr3_nt: TGTGCCAGCAGCGACCAGGGTCAGCCCCGGCATTTT
j_call: TRBJ2-7; d_call: NA; clone_size: once; v_call: TRBV15; cdr3_aa: CATSSGGGGAYEQYF; cdr3_nt: TGTGCCACCAGCAGTGGTGGTGGGGGTGCCTACGAGCAGTACTTC
j_call: TRBJ2-3; d_call: TRBD2; clone_size: NA; v_call: TRBV5-1; cdr3_aa: CASSPFLAGGTDTQYF; cdr3_nt: TGCGCCAGCAGCCCATTCCTAGCGGGGGGGACAGATACGCAGTATTTT
j_call: TRBJ1-1; d_call: NA; clone_size: few; v_call: TRBV10-1; cdr3_aa: CASRAQRLNTEAFF; cdr3_nt: TGCGCCAGCAGGGCACAGAGACTGAACACTGAAGCTTTCTTT
j_call: TRBJ1-2; d_call: NA; clone_size: NA; v_call: TRBV6-5; cdr3_aa: CASSYRVGIYGYTF; cdr3_nt: TGTGCCAGCAGTTACAGGGTAGGGATCTATGGCTACACCTTC
j_call: TRBJ1-5; d_call: NA; clone_size: NA; v_call: TRBV18; cdr3_aa: CASSPPKEEQEGGKSNQPQHF; cdr3_nt: TGTGCCAGCTCACCACCAAAGGAAGAACAGGAGGGGGGTAAAAGCAATCAGCCCCAGCATTTT
j_call: TRBJ1-1; d_call: NA; clone_size: NA; v_call: TRBV3-1/TRBV3-2; cdr3_aa: CASSQVQGNTEAFF; cdr3_nt: TGTGCCAGCAGCCAAGTACAGGGGAACACTGAAGCTTTCTTT
j_call: TRBJ1-3; d_call: TRBD1; clone_size: NA; v_call: TRBV6-6; cdr3_aa: CASSVTGGIGNTIYF; cdr3_nt: TGTGCCAGCAGTGTGACAGGGGGGATTGGAAACACCATATATTTT
j_call: TRBJ1-3; d_call: NA; clone_size: NA; v_call: TRBV2; cdr3_aa: CASSVSLNRNTIYF; cdr3_nt: TGTGCCAGCAGTGTTTCTCTCAACCGAAACACCATATATTTT